These T cell receptor beta chains were read from a single sample in a study of shared clonotypes between healthy human individuals. Generated by immunoSEQ multiplex PCR, the TCRdb table keeps only in-frame clones and is missing some. The sample lists approximately 2.5 million clones; roughly 93% were seen once. The source material was naive CD4+ T cells from PBMCs. These receptors came from a man in his late teens or twenties in good health. Some clones in this sample may be carry-over from other donors' samples. Each CDR3 is given without its conserved first and last residue. The D gene is left open where the match is weak.

cdr3_length: 10
d_call: -
v_call: TRBV5-8
cdr3_aa: ASSAYTDTQY

cdr3_length: 15
d_call: TRBD1
v_call: TRBV11-2
cdr3_aa: ASSLGVWGQANTEAF

cdr3_length: 16
d_call: TRBD2
v_call: TRBV7-3
cdr3_aa: ASSALARLAGEGNEQF

cdr3_length: 13
d_call: -
v_call: TRBV28
cdr3_aa: ASSPGAESDQPQH

cdr3_length: 11
d_call: -
v_call: TRBV30
cdr3_aa: AWNRRPNEKLF

cdr3_length: 13
d_call: -
v_call: TRBV4-1
cdr3_aa: ASSQGGGKNSPLH

cdr3_length: 14
d_call: -
v_call: TRBV7-3
cdr3_aa: ASSASAGARQETQY

cdr3_length: 13
d_call: TRBD1
v_call: TRBV5-1
cdr3_aa: ASKDPGTGMTEAF

cdr3_length: 11
d_call: -
v_call: TRBV30
cdr3_aa: AWGEGFGSEQY

cdr3_length: 11
d_call: -
v_call: TRBV7-6
cdr3_aa: ASSSNRVYEQY

cdr3_length: 11
d_call: TRBD2
v_call: TRBV6-4
cdr3_aa: ASNAGAVHEQY

cdr3_length: 12
d_call: -
v_call: TRBV5-1
cdr3_aa: ASSAGQLQETQY

cdr3_length: 15
d_call: TRBD1
v_call: TRBV19
cdr3_aa: ASSKRRQGAKGGELF

cdr3_length: 15
d_call: -
v_call: TRBV28
cdr3_aa: ASSPTDGLLSGNTIY

cdr3_length: 13
d_call: -
v_call: TRBV18
cdr3_aa: ASSPNGGTNEKLF

cdr3_length: 15
d_call: TRBD1
v_call: TRBV6-1
cdr3_aa: ASSERQGVGRQETQY

cdr3_length: 11
d_call: TRBD1
v_call: TRBV10-3
cdr3_aa: AIRDRGRNEQF

cdr3_length: 12
d_call: TRBD1
v_call: TRBV28
cdr3_aa: ASREPGTAYEQY

cdr3_length: 13
d_call: -
v_call: TRBV5-1
cdr3_aa: ASSLDILNTGELF

cdr3_length: 17
d_call: TRBD2
v_call: TRBV11-2
cdr3_aa: ASSGNAGTSGRASYEQY

cdr3_length: 13
d_call: -
v_call: TRBV30
cdr3_aa: AWNRGREGLDTQY

cdr3_length: 11
d_call: -
v_call: TRBV5-1
cdr3_aa: ASSPGKGQPQH

cdr3_length: 14
d_call: -
v_call: TRBV4-1
cdr3_aa: ASSESAAFNTGELF